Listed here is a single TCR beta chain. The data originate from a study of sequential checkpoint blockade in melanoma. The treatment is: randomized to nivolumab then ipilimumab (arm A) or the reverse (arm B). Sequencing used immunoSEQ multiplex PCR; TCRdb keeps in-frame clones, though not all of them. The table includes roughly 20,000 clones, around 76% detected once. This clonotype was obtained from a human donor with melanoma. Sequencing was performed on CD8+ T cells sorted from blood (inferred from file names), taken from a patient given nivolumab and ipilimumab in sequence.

CDR3 loop: CASSEGGQETQYF. CDR3 nucleotides: TGTGCCAGCAGTGAGGGGGGACAAGAGACCCAGTACTTC. The chain combines TRBV6-4 with TRBJ2-5; TRBD2 might be the D (6 bases). CDR3 length: 13 amino acids. Trimming cost V 3 bases and J 2 bases, with 7 bases left between them. Germline V lookup: CDR1 MRHNA, CDR2 SNTAGT.